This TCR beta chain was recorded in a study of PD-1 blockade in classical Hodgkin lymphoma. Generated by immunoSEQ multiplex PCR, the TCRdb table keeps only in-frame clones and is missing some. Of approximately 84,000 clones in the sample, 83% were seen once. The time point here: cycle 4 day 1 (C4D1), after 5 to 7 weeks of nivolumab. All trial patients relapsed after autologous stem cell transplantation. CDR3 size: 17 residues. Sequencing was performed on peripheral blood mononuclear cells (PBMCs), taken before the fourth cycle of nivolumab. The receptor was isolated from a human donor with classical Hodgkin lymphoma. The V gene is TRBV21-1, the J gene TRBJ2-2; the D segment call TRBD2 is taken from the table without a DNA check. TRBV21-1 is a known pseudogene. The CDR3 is CASSKVNCGSCAGELFF. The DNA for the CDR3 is TGTGCCAGCAGCAAAGTGAATTGCGGGAGTTGCGCCGGGGAGCTGTTTTTT.